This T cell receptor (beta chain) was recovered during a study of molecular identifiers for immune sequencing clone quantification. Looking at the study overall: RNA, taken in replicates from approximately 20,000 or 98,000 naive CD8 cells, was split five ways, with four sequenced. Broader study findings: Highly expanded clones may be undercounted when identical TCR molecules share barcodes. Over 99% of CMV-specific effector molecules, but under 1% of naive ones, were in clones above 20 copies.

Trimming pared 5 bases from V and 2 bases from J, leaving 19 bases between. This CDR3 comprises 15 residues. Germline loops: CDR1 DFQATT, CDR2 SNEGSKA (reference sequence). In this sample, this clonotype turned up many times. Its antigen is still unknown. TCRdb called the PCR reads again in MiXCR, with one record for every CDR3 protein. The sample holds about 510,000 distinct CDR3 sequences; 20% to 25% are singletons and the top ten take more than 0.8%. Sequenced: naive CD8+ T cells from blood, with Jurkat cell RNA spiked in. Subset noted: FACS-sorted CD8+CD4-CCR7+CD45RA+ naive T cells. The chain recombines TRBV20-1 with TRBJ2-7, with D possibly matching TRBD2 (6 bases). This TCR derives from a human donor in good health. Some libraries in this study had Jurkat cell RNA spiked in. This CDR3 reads CSASFIAERTYEQYF. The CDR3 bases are TGCAGTGCTTCCTTCATAGCGGAGCGGACCTACGAGCAGTACTTC.